Included here is one TCR beta chain sequence, with context. Its antigen is undetermined. CDR1 and CDR2 from the germline V gene are MNHEY and SVGEGT. V was clipped by 2 bases and J by 3 bases, with 11 bases between them. The CDR3 is 15 amino acids. Some clones are missing from TCRdb's copy, which holds only in-frame ones; the method was immunoSEQ multiplex PCR. The sample records 110,000 to 150,000 clones, roughly 90% being singletons. The data originate from a study of T cell responses to AZD1222 COVID-19 vaccine. Study-level points and caveats: When two AZD1222 doses had been given, Spike-specific TCR breadth and depth rose.

Sequencing was performed on peripheral blood, taken on day 0 of AZD1222 vaccination. V gene TRBV6-2 or TRBV6-3 combines with J gene TRBJ1-5, with a weak D call TRBD1 (5 bases). The receptor's source is an adult in good health. The DNA of the CDR3 is TGTGCCAGCAGTTACGGGCAGGGAATCAATCAGCCCCAGCATTTT. Translated, it gives CASSYGQGINQPQHF.